This record covers a single T cell receptor beta chain. Antigen specificity is unknown. The sample originates from a study of siplizumab effects on memory and regulatory T cells. In each sample, roughly 10^5 TCR templates were assayed. Profiling relied on immunoSEQ multiplex PCR, and the TCRdb table lists in-frame clones only, not all of them. The sample contains 90,000 to 130,000 clones, 92% of which appear only once. The CDR3 runs 19 residues. Findings and caveats of the study: Roughly 75-97% of proliferating clones (CD4+ or CD8+) could not be assigned a naive or memory phenotype.

V and J are TRBV21-1 and TRBJ2-4. TRBV21-1 is a known pseudogene. Sample: CD4+ T cells sorted from blood. This receptor was obtained from a human donor in good health. CDR3 DNA sequence: TGTGCCAGCAGCAAAAACACCCCCGCCGGGGACCGGGGCAAAAACATTCAGTACTTC. It codes for CASSKNTPAGDRGKNIQYF.